Each of the 28 T cell receptor beta chains below was sequenced from the same sample in a study of blood T cell repertoires in COVID-19. Libraries were prepared by immunoSEQ multiplex PCR; TCRdb keeps only in-frame clonotypes and omits some of them. The sample lists 25,000 to 35,000 clones, approximately 90% occurring once. Sample: peripheral blood. These receptor sequences come from a human donor in a cohort sampled during active COVID-19.

The CDR3 protein is CASSPQPAYSYGYTF. In nucleotides, the CDR3 is TGTGCCAGCTCACCCCAACCCGCCTACTCCTATGGCTACACCTTC. V is TRBV18 and J is TRBJ1-2; D not certain. Germline V lookup: CDR1 KGHSH, CDR2 LQKENI. The CDR3 loop spans 15 amino acids. The ends were cut back, 3 bases at V and 4 bases at J, with 15 bases in the middle.

This clone was observed once. The CDR3 loop is CATKEGLAKNIQYF. The CDR3 region has the DNA TGTGCCACCAAGGAGGGGCTAGCCAAAAACATTCAGTACTTC. The rearrangement joins TRBV15 to TRBJ2-4; maybe TRBD2 (6 bases). The CDR3 runs to 14 residues. With 7 bases removed from V and 0 bases from J, the gap between germline ends came to 10 bases. Germline loops: CDR1 LNHNV, CDR2 YYDKDF (reference sequence). The variable domain in full, with the rest retrieved from reference TRBV15 and TRBJ2-4, is DAMVIQNPRYQVTQFGKPVTLSCSQTLNHNVMYWYQQKSSQAPKLLFHYYDKDFNNEADTPDNFQSRRPNTSFCFLDIRSPGLGDTAMYLCATKEGLAKNIQYFGAGTRLSVL.

This chain links TRBV19 with TRBJ2-7; 7 nucleotides align to TRBD2. There are 14 residues in the CDR3. V lost 5 bases to trimming and J lost 4 bases; unmatched junction nucleotides: 8. Germline V lookup: CDR1 LNHDA, CDR2 SQIVND (reference sequence). The CDR3 spells CASSRWGGSYEQYF. The CDR3 nucleotides are TGTGCCAGTAGTCGGTGGGGCGGGAGTTACGAGCAGTACTTC.

A single count supports this clone. The V call is TRBV19, the J call TRBJ1-2, with TRBD1 identical over 10 bases. V trimming: 5 bases; J trimming: 2 bases; junction bases outside the gene matches: 5. CDR1 LNHDA and CDR2 SQIVND come from the germline V gene (reference sequence). The CDR3 sequence is 15 residues long. The CDR3 loop is CASSPRQGANYGYTF. The CDR3 coding sequence is TGTGCCAGTAGTCCCCGACAGGGGGCGAACTATGGCTACACCTTC. Combining the CDR3 with reference TRBV19 and TRBJ1-2 gives the whole variable domain DGGITQSPKYLFRKEGQNVTLSCEQNLNHDAMYWYRQDPGQGLRLIYYSQIVNDFQKGDIAEGYSVSREKKESFPLTVTSAQKNPTAFYLCASSPRQGANYGYTFGSGTRLTVV.

The rearrangement uses TRBV10-3 and TRBJ1-2, with 8 bases identical to TRBD1. Trimming cost V 3 bases and J 3 bases; bases outside gene matches: 9. The germline gives CDR1 ENHRY, CDR2 SYGVKD. This CDR3 has 16 amino acids. CDR3: CAISDLTGEGDYGYTF. CDR3 sequence (DNA): TGTGCCATCAGTGACCTGACAGGGGAGGGGGACTATGGCTACACCTTC.

The V call is TRBV2, the J call TRBJ2-1; 13 bases are a match to TRBD2. Unmatched junction bases numbered 7, after V lost 2 bases and J lost 12 bases. Germline V CDR1 and CDR2: SNHLY, FYNNEI. CDR3 length: 15 residues. The CDR3 DNA reads TGTGCCAGCAGTGAAATTACTAGCGGGAGGGCCGCGCAGTTCTTC. Protein product: CASSEITSGRAAQFF.

Of note for this clone: A junction end diverges from the germline sequence, so it may reflect a read error. The chain couples TRBV7-2 to TRBJ1-1, with 7 positions matching TRBD1. The germline V gene has CDR1 SGHTA and CDR2 FQGNSA. This CDR3 contains 14 residues. CDR3 loop: CASRLGAGGTEAFF. DNA of the CDR3: TGTGCCAGCAGGTTAGGGGCAGGGGGAACTGAAGCTTTCTTT. The complete variable domain, with remaining parts taken from reference TRBV7-2 and TRBJ1-1, reads GAGVSQSPSNKVTEKGKDVELRCDPISGHTALYWYRQSLGQGLEFLIYFQGNSAPDKSGLPSDRFSAERTGGSVSTLTIQRTQQEDSAVYLCASRLGAGGTEAFFGQGTRLTVV.

J is TRBJ2-7 and V is TRBV7-6; TRBD2 matches at 12 bases. In germline, CDR1 is SGHVS, CDR2 FNYEAQ. The CDR3 contains 16 residues. Trimming at V came to 0 bases and at J to 3 bases, leaving 3 bases not matched to a gene. The CDR3: CASSLASTSGSYEQYF. The CDR3 DNA reads as TGTGCCAGCAGCTTAGCGTCGACTAGCGGGAGCTACGAGCAGTACTTC.

The chain has TRBV30 and TRBJ2-5; maybe TRBD2 (6 bases). V was cut by 0 bases and J by 4 bases, with 12 bases left in between. CDR1 GTSNPN and CDR2 SVGIG come from the germline V gene (reference sequence). This CDR3 is built from 14 residues. DNA for the CDR3: TGTGCCTGGAGTGTCGGGGGTGATGGAGAGACCCAGTACTTC. It encodes CAWSVGGDGETQYF.

This clone was detected only once. The V and J genes are TRBV7-6 and TRBJ1-1; D is ambiguous. The CDR3 is 14 residues long. V lost 5 bases, J lost 1 base, and 11 bases lay in between. CDR1 and CDR2 from the germline V gene are SGHVS and FNYEAQ. CDR3 loop: CASSLGLKNTEAFF. The CDR3 bases are TGTGCCAGCAGCCTCGGACTGAAGAACACTGAAGCTTTCTTT.

The chain is built from TRBV5-1 and TRBJ2-3; 7 positions agree with TRBD2. The length of the CDR3 is 16 residues. J lost 0 bases, V lost 4 bases, and 8 bases had no gene match. Germline V CDR1 and CDR2: SGHRS, YFSETQ. CDR3 nucleotides: TGCGCCAGCAGCGTGGATCCTAGCGGTAGCACAGATACGCAGTATTTT. Its protein product is CASSVDPSGSTDTQYF.

This clone was counted a few times. This sequence joins TRBV9 and TRBJ2-5, with TRBD2 matching 14 bases. Germline assignment: CDR1 SGDLS and CDR2 YYNGEE. The CDR3 length is 17 residues. The V gene end was trimmed by 2 bases and the J gene end by 5 bases; junction bases not matched to a gene: 8. The CDR3 is CASSVGGLAGVGETQYF. The CDR3 nucleotides read TGTGCCAGCAGCGTGGGGGGACTAGCGGGAGTTGGTGAGACCCAGTACTTC.

V gene TRBV4-3 combines with J gene TRBJ2-4; perhaps TRBD2 as D (5 bases). The CDR3 runs 14 residues. Trimming took off 0 bases at V and 8 bases at J, with 11 bases between the two ends. Germline CDR1 reads LGHNA; CDR2 reads YSLEER. CDR3 residues: CASSQDSGKDIQYF. CDR3 nucleotides: TGCGCCAGCAGCCAAGATTCGGGAAAGGACATTCAGTACTTC.

The chain carries TRBV9 and TRBJ2-5; D perhaps matches TRBD1 (6 bases). Trimming took off 0 bases at V and 1 base at J, with 13 bases between the two ends. Germline V gives CDR1 SGDLS, CDR2 YYNGEE. There are 16 residues in the CDR3. The CDR3 here is CASSVGTDLLQETQYF. The CDR3, as DNA: TGTGCCAGCAGCGTAGGGACAGACCTCCTCCAAGAGACCCAGTACTTC.

This clone was recorded only once. The chain joins TRBV18 to TRBJ2-7, with TRBD2 as a possible D gene (5 bases). From germline, CDR1 is KGHSH and CDR2 LQKENI. This CDR3 has 12 amino acids. V was shortened by 6 bases and J by 12 bases, with 18 bases between the two germline ends. The CDR3 DNA reads as TGTGCCAGCTCTCCTGGACTCTCCAGCCGGTACTTC. Translated: CASSPGLSSRYF.

The V and J genes are TRBV4-3 and TRBJ1-1, with 7 bases that match TRBD1. Germline V gene lookup returns CDR1 LGHNA and CDR2 YSLEER. CDR3 size: 15 residues. Losses at the gene ends were 0 bases for V and 7 bases for J; bases not matched to a gene: 8. The chain's CDR3 is CASSQDSRTGIEAFF. The DNA of the CDR3 is TGCGCCAGCAGCCAAGATTCCCGGACAGGAATTGAAGCTTTCTTT.

In DNA form, the CDR3 reads TGTGCCAGCAGCGTAGGAGGACAGTCCAACTATGGCTACACCTTC. Protein: CASSVGGQSNYGYTF. The chain joins TRBV9 to TRBJ1-2, with D maybe TRBD1 (6 bases). Per germline, CDR1 SGDLS and CDR2 YYNGEE. With 0 bases removed from V and 2 bases from J, the gap between germline ends came to 11 bases. The CDR3 has 15 amino acids.

The chain combines TRBV4-1 with TRBJ1-1; D is perhaps TRBD1 (6 bases). The CDR3 has 13 amino acids. V lost 2 bases and J lost 6, with 10 bases in between. Germline-derived CDR1 and CDR2 are MGHRA and YSYEKL. CDR3 DNA: TGCGCCAGCAGCCAAATCCAGGGGTCTGAAGCTTTCTTT. It yields the protein CASSQIQGSEAFF.

The CDR3 DNA is TGTGCCAGCTCACCAGGGGCAGGGGGCATGGATGAGCAGTTCTTC. This gives the protein CASSPGAGGMDEQFF. This sequence joins TRBV18 and TRBJ2-1; 8 bases map to TRBD1. CDR1 is KGHSH, CDR2 LQKENI, per germline. This CDR3 is built from 15 residues. The V and J ends lost 2 bases and 8 bases, in that order; junction bases with no gene match: 8.

This clone was detected a few times. This chain uses TRBV25-1 with TRBJ2-7; TRBD2 aligns across 7 bases. This CDR3 has 15 amino acids. CDR1 and CDR2 from the germline V gene are MGHDK and SYGVNS. J was trimmed by 3 bases and V by 3 bases; bases with no gene match: 8. In DNA form, the CDR3 reads TGTGCCAGCAGTGATACGGGGCGGGAGTTCTACGAGCAGTACTTC. It codes for CASSDTGREFYEQYF.

J is TRBJ2-4 and V is TRBV19, with D possibly being TRBD1 (6 bases). V was clipped by 5 bases and J by 2 bases, with 19 bases between them. The CDR3 sequence is 17 residues long. Germline V gene sequence: CDR1 LNHDA, CDR2 SQIVND (reference sequence). CDR3 DNA sequence: TGTGCCAGTAGTGCATATACAGGGAACTCGCCCAAAAACATTCAGTACTTC. Amino acids: CASSAYTGNSPKNIQYF.

The chain joins TRBV7-3 to TRBJ2-2, with D tentatively TRBD1 (6 bases). Trimming took 1 base from V and 7 from J, leaving 13 bases between them. This CDR3 has 15 residues. Germline lookup yields CDR1 SGHTA and CDR2 FQGTGA. CDR3 nucleotides: TGTGCCAGCAGCTTAAAAGGGGGAGACATCGGGGAGCTGTTTTTT. Its translation is CASSLKGGDIGELFF.

The chain links TRBV5-1 to TRBJ1-2, with 8 bases that match TRBD1. The germline V gene encodes CDR1 SGHRS and CDR2 YFSETQ. The length of the CDR3 is 14 residues. V gave up 3 bases and J gave up 2 bases; unmatched junction bases: 3. This CDR3 is CASSSGQGNYGYTF. For the CDR3, the DNA is TGCGCCAGCAGCTCAGGACAGGGCAACTATGGCTACACCTTC.

The chain joins TRBV9 to TRBJ1-2; the D gene is possibly TRBD1 (6 bases). Germline CDR1 and CDR2: SGDLS and YYNGEE. Between the trimmed V and J ends, which lost 0 bases and 2 bases, there was a span of 17 bases. CDR3 length: 17 residues. CDR3 protein: CASSVGGRGYKNYGYTF. DNA of the CDR3: TGTGCCAGCAGCGTAGGCGGCAGGGGCTACAAAAACTATGGCTACACCTTC.

The chain uses TRBV6-5 and TRBJ2-7, with no clear D. The CDR3 runs to 15 residues. V lost 2 bases and J lost 2, with 13 bases in between. Germline CDR1 is MNHEY and CDR2 is SVGAGI. CDR3 DNA: TGTGCCAGCAGTTACACCAGTCTCCCCCCCTACGAGCAGTACTTC. It codes for CASSYTSLPPYEQYF.

The chain links TRBV3-1 (or the pseudogene TRBV3-2) to TRBJ1-1; 9 bases are a match to TRBD1. Germline V gene lookup returns CDR1 LGHDT and CDR2 YNNKEL (reference sequence). V shed 4 bases, J shed 6 bases, and the junction held 9 bases outside the gene matches. This CDR3 is 15 amino acids long. The CDR3 sequence: CASSRGTGLSSEAFF. The CDR3 DNA reads as TGTGCCAGCAGCCGAGGGACAGGGTTGTCCTCTGAAGCTTTCTTT.

The sample holds one count of this clone. J is TRBJ2-3 and V is TRBV3-1 (or the pseudogene TRBV3-2), with TRBD2 as a possible D gene (6 bases). Trimming cost V 4 bases and J 6 bases, with 17 bases left between them. The CDR3 has 15 amino acids. Per germline, CDR1 LGHDT and CDR2 YNNKEL (reference sequence). This CDR3 reads CASSPLSGASDTQYF. In nucleotides, the CDR3 is TGTGCCAGCAGCCCCCTTAGCGGAGCCTCGGATACGCAGTATTTT.

The chain links TRBV7-2 to TRBJ2-7, with D perhaps TRBD1 (5 bases). V lost 3 bases and J 6 bases, leaving 12 bases between the germline ends. Germline CDR1 and CDR2: SGHTA and FQGNSA. This CDR3 contains 13 residues. CDR3 region: CASSFLQGSEQYF. The CDR3 DNA follows: TGTGCCAGCAGCTTCCTCCAGGGTTCCGAGCAGTACTTC.